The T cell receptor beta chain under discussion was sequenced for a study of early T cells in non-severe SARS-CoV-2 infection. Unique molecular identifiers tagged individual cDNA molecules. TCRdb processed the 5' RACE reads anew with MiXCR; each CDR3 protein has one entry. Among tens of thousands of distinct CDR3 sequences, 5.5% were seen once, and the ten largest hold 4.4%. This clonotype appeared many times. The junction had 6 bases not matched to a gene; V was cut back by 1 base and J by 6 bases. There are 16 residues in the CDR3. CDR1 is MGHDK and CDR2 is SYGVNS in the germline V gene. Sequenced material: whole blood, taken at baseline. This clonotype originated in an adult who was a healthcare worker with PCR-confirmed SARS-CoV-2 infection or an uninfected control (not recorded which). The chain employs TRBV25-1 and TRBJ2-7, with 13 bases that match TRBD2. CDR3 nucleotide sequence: TGTGCCAGCAGTGAATCATGGGGACTAGCGGGAAGCGAGCAGTACTTC. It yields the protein CASSESWGLAGSEQYF.